The 25 T cell receptor beta chains reported below all come from one sample, sequenced in a study of shared clonotypes between healthy human individuals. Profiled with immunoSEQ multiplex PCR; TCRdb holds only in-frame clones, not every one. The sample carries around 1,900,000 clones, approximately 92% recorded once. CD8 cells classed as naive were CD45RO-negative and positively selected for CCR7, excluding terminally differentiated effector memory CD45RA+ cells. Sequences were obtained from naive CD8+ T cells from PBMCs. The receptors here all came from a young man in good health. Some clones in this sample may be carry-over from other donors' samples.

V gene TRBV7-9 combines with J gene TRBJ1-2, with D hard to call. The germline V gene encodes CDR1 SEHNR and CDR2 FQNEAQ (reference sequence). With 3 bases removed from V and 4 bases from J, the gap between germline ends came to 9 bases. CDR3 length: 13 residues. CDR3 loop: CASSLSQIYGYTF. In DNA, the CDR3 is TGTGCCAGCAGCTTGAGTCAGATCTATGGCTACACCTTC.

CDR3 coding DNA: TGTGCCATCAGTGAGGTCCGTGTGTTGGACACTGAAGCTTTCTTT. Translated, it gives CAISEVRVLDTEAFF. V usage is TRBV10-3 and J usage is TRBJ1-1; no clear D gene. Germline V gives CDR1 ENHRY, CDR2 SYGVKD. The length of the CDR3 is 15 residues. The V gene lost 2 bases and the J gene lost 3 bases, with 13 bases spanning the gap.

V usage is TRBV9 and J usage is TRBJ2-1; D is undetermined. V lost 1 base and J 5 bases, leaving 16 bases between the germline ends. This CDR3 is built from 16 residues. Germline CDR1 is SGDLS and CDR2 is YYNGEE. The CDR3 nucleotides are TGTGCCAGCAGCGTAAGTCACCCGCCTACGAACAATGAGCAGTTCTTC. Its protein product is CASSVSHPPTNNEQFF.

The chain recombines TRBV6-1 with TRBJ1-5, with D uncertain. Germline values: CDR1 MNHNS, CDR2 SASEGT. Trimming took off 6 bases at V and 0 bases at J, with 9 bases between the two ends. CDR3 size: 14 residues. The CDR3 coding sequence is TGTGCCAGCAGCGGATGGATTAGCAATCAGCCCCAGCATTTT. Translating gives CASSGWISNQPQHF.

The rearrangement uses TRBV7-3 and TRBJ2-3; D is possibly TRBD1 or TRBD2 (5 bases each). The CDR3 is 17 amino acids. V was pared by 2 bases and J by 1 base, with 16 bases between. Germline CDR1 reads SGHTA; CDR2 reads FQGTGA. The CDR3 reads CASSLGVRDPRTDTQYF. DNA for the CDR3: TGTGCCAGCAGCTTAGGGGTCCGGGACCCCCGCACAGATACGCAGTATTTT.

The chain is built from TRBV29-1 and TRBJ2-1, with D possibly TRBD1 on 7 matching bases. V was cut by 1 base and J by 9 bases, with 16 bases left in between. The germline CDR1 and CDR2 sequences are SQVTM and ANQGSEA. The length of the CDR3 is 14 residues. The CDR3 region is CSVEVVAGGGEQFF. Written as DNA, the CDR3 is TGCAGCGTTGAAGTAGTGGCAGGGGGAGGTGAGCAGTTCTTC.

This chain joins TRBV4-3 and TRBJ2-1; D remains ambiguous. The CDR3 runs 14 residues. The V gene's germline CDR1 is LGHNA and CDR2 YSLEER. With 2 bases removed from V and 8 bases from J, the gap between germline ends came to 13 bases. In nucleotides, the CDR3 is TGCGCCAGCAGCCAATCGAGGTGGATCGATGAGCAGTTCTTC. Amino acid sequence: CASSQSRWIDEQFF.

V gene TRBV18 combines with J gene TRBJ2-2; 10 nucleotides align to TRBD2. V dropped 6 bases and J dropped 7; count of bases not matched to a gene: 14. The CDR3 covers 17 residues. Germline-derived CDR1 and CDR2 are KGHSH and LQKENI. The CDR3, as DNA: TGTGCCAGCTCGTGGACTAGCGGTAGATACACCTTCGGGGAGCTGTTTTTT. Its protein product is CASSWTSGRYTFGELFF.

The CDR3 DNA reads TGTGCCACCACTCGGCCTGGATACGAGCAGTACTTC. Residues: CATTRPGYEQYF. The chain carries TRBV9 and TRBJ2-7; D remains unclear. V was clipped by 9 bases and J by 4 bases, with 14 bases between them. The CDR3 length is 12 residues. Germline CDR1 reads SGDLS; CDR2 reads YYNGEE.

The count of this clone is one. The gene calls are TRBV4-1 and TRBJ1-2; 7 bases are shared with TRBD1. CDR3 length: 15 amino acids. CDR1 is MGHRA, CDR2 YSYEKL, per germline. With V trimmed by 2 bases and J by 1 base, 4 bases remained unmatched. CDR3: CASSQPGQLNYGYTF. For the CDR3, the DNA is TGCGCCAGCAGCCAACCGGGACAGCTTAACTATGGCTACACCTTC.

Of note for this clone: The sample carries other DNA sequences with the same CDR3. This chain joins TRBV5-1 and TRBJ2-7, with TRBD1 matching over 8 bases. Trimming cost V 4 bases and J 0 bases; bases outside gene matches: 3. Germline assignment: CDR1 SGHRS and CDR2 YFSETQ. This CDR3 has 14 amino acids. The CDR3 loop reads CASSPGTGSYEQYF. DNA for the CDR3: TGCGCCAGCAGCCCCGGGACAGGCTCCTACGAGCAGTACTTC.

The V call is TRBV7-6, the J call TRBJ2-7, with D perhaps assigned TRBD1 or TRBD2 (5 bases each). Looked up from germline, CDR1 is SGHVS and CDR2 is FNYEAQ. The CDR3 consists of 14 residues. The V gene lost 5 bases and the J gene lost 2 bases, with 13 bases spanning the gap. The CDR3 DNA is TGTGCCAGCAGCCCGGGACCCCTAACCTACGAGCAGTACTTC. It translates to CASSPGPLTYEQYF.

The gene calls are TRBV5-5 and TRBJ1-5; D is possibly TRBD1 (6 bases). This CDR3 comprises 17 residues. The germline CDR1 and CDR2 sequences are SGHKS and YYEKEE (reference sequence). Trimming took off 6 bases at V and 1 base at J, with 20 bases between the two ends. The CDR3 sequence is CASTRAPGAFSNQPQHF. The DNA of the CDR3 is TGTGCCAGCACCCGAGCCCCAGGGGCTTTCAGCAATCAGCCCCAGCATTTT.

The chain employs TRBV27 and TRBJ1-5; 7 bases agree with TRBD1. Per germline, CDR1 MNHEY and CDR2 SMNVEV (reference sequence). The CDR3 consists of 14 residues. The junction had 7 bases not matched to a gene; V was cut back by 2 bases and J by 9 bases. The CDR3: CASSLRAGGGPQHF. For the CDR3, the DNA is TGTGCCAGCAGTTTACGGGCAGGGGGAGGGCCCCAGCATTTT.

V gene TRBV25-1 combines with J gene TRBJ2-5; 10 bases agree with TRBD2. The germline gives CDR1 MGHDK, CDR2 SYGVNS. The V segment lost 2 bases and the J segment 5 bases; nucleotides outside the gene matches: 11. The CDR3 sequence is 17 residues long. The CDR3 loop is CASSERGVSGRFETQYF. The CDR3, as DNA: TGTGCCAGCAGTGAAAGGGGTGTTAGCGGGAGGTTCGAGACCCAGTACTTC.

The gene calls are TRBV6-5 and TRBJ2-1; 8 bases fit TRBD1. CDR3 length: 16 residues. Germline V gene lookup returns CDR1 MNHEY and CDR2 SVGAGI. V lost 0 bases and J lost 4; bases outside the gene matches: 5. The chain's CDR3 is CASSYSGTGLYNEQFF. In nucleotides, the CDR3 is TGTGCCAGCAGTTACTCGGGGACAGGCTTATACAATGAGCAGTTCTTC.

The V call is TRBV15, the J call TRBJ1-2; no firm D call. There are 15 residues in the CDR3. The V gene lost 7 bases and the J gene lost 6 bases, with 21 bases spanning the gap. CDR1 and CDR2 from the germline V gene are LNHNV and YYDKDF (reference sequence). CDR3 amino acids: CATMPGPPYWDGYTF. The CDR3 DNA reads as TGTGCCACCATGCCGGGCCCCCCTTACTGGGATGGCTACACCTTC.

V usage is TRBV4-3 and J usage is TRBJ2-7; 9 bases line up with TRBD2. Germline V gives CDR1 LGHNA, CDR2 YSLEER. V lost 6 bases and J lost 3; bases outside the gene matches: 6. CDR3 size: 14 residues. The DNA for the CDR3 is TGCGCCAGCAGGCTGCGGGAGGGTTACTACGAGCAGTACTTC. Protein: CASRLREGYYEQYF.

This clone was picked up one time. CDR3 coding DNA: TGTGCCAGCAGCTTGACACAGATGAACACTGAAGCTTTCTTT. It encodes CASSLTQMNTEAFF. This sequence joins TRBV5-6 and TRBJ1-1, with D hard to call. With 1 base removed from V and 0 bases from J, the gap between germline ends came to 7 bases. The CDR3 is 14 residues long. Germline CDR1 is SGHDT and CDR2 is YYEEEE.

This rearrangement joins TRBV30 to TRBJ2-1; 11 positions match TRBD1. This CDR3 contains 15 residues. Germline CDR1 reads GTSNPN; CDR2 reads SVGIG (reference sequence). J was trimmed by 8 bases and V by 0 bases; bases with no gene match: 6. Written as DNA, the CDR3 is TGTGCCTGGAGTGTGGGGACAGGGGGTGAGGATGAGCAGTTCTTC. It encodes CAWSVGTGGEDEQFF.

Regarding this clone: Other DNA sequences of this sample code for an identical CDR3. The rearrangement uses TRBV5-5 and TRBJ1-5; the D is unclear. The V gene's germline CDR1 is SGHKS and CDR2 YYEKEE (reference sequence). V dropped 0 bases and J dropped 0 bases, with 4 bases sitting between them. The CDR3 has 14 residues. The CDR3 nucleotides read TGTGCCAGCAGCTTGGGCTATAGCAATCAGCCCCAGCATTTT. The encoded protein is CASSLGYSNQPQHF.

Concerning this clone itself: In the same sample, other DNA sequences code for this CDR3. The CDR3 DNA follows: TGTGCCAGCAGTTTAGGGGCGCGCACTGAAGCTTTCTTT. It yields the protein CASSLGARTEAFF. The J gene is TRBJ1-1, the V gene TRBV28; TRBD1 might be the D (5 bases). The CDR3 extends over 13 amino acids. V lost 2 bases to trimming and J lost 4 bases, with 8 bases between them. Germline V gene data show CDR1 as MDHEN and CDR2 as SYDVKM. Complete variable domain (other parts from reference TRBV28 and TRBJ1-1): DVKVTQSSRYLVKRTGEKVFLECVQDMDHENMFWYRQDPGLGLRLIYFSYDVKMKEKGDIPEGYSVSREKKERFSLILESASTNQTSMYLCASSLGARTEAFFGQGTRLTVV.

V and J are TRBV5-1 and TRBJ2-7; 13 bases line up with TRBD2. CDR1 SGHRS and CDR2 YFSETQ come from the germline V gene. The CDR3 length is 16 residues. Germline trimming cut 0 bases from V and 4 bases from J; bases unmatched to any gene: 4. CDR3 residues: CASSLGSLAGGYEQYF. The CDR3 DNA follows: TGCGCCAGCAGCTTGGGGTCACTAGCGGGAGGGTACGAGCAGTACTTC.

The chain has TRBV28 and TRBJ2-7, with D tentatively TRBD1 (6 bases). The ends were cut back, 1 base at V and 3 bases at J, with 16 bases in the middle. Germline values: CDR1 MDHEN, CDR2 SYDVKM. CDR3 length: 16 residues. The CDR3 DNA is TGTGCCAGCAGTTTATATGGGACCCCAGGGGTCTACGAGCAGTACTTC. Encoded protein: CASSLYGTPGVYEQYF.

V usage is TRBV5-4 and J usage is TRBJ2-2; D is ambiguous. Germline V lookup: CDR1 SGHNT, CDR2 YYREEE (reference sequence). V was shortened by 9 bases and J by 4 bases, with 10 bases between the two germline ends. There are 12 residues in the CDR3. The CDR3 DNA reads TGTGCCACCACCCCCGTCACCGGGGAGCTGTTTTTT. Translation: CATTPVTGELFF. Based on the CDR3 plus reference TRBV5-4 and TRBJ2-2, the full variable domain is ETGVTQSPTHLIKTRGQQVTLRCSSQSGHNTVSWYQQALGQGPQFIFQYYREEENGRGNFPPRFSGLQFPNYSSELNVNALELDDSALYLCATTPVTGELFFGEGSRLTVL.